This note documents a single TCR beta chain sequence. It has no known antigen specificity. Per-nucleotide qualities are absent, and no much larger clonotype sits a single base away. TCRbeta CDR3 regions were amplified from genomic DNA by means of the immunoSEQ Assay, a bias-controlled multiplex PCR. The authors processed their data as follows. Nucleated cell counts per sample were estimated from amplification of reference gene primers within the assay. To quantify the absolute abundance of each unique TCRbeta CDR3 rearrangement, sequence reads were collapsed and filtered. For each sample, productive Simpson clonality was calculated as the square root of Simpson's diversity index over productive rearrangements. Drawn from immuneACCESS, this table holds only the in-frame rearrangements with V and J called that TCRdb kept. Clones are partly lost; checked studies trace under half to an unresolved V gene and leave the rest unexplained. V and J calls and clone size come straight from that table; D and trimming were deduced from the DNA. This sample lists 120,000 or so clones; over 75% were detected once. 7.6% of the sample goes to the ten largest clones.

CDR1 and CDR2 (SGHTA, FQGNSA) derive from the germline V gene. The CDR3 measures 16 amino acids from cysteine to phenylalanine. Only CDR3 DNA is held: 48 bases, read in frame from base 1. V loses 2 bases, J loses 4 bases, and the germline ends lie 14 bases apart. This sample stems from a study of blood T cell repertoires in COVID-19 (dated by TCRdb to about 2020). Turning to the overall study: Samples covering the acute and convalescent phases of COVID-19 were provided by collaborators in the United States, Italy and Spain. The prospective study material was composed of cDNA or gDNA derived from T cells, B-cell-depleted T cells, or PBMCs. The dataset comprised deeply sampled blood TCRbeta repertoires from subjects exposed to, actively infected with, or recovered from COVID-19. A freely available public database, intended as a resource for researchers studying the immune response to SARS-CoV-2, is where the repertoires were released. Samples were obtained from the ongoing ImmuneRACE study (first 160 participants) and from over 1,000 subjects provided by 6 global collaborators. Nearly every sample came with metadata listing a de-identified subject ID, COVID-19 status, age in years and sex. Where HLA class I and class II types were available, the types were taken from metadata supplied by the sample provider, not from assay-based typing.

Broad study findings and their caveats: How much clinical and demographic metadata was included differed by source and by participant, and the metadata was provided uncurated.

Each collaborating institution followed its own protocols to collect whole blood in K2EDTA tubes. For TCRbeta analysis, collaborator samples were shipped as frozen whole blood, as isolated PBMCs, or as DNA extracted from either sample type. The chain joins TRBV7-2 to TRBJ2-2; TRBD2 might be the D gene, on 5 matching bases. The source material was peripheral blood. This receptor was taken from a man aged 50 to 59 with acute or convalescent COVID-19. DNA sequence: TGTGCCAGCAGCTTATTAAGAGCGGATGGCACCGGGGAGCTGTTTTTT. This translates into CASSLLRADGTGELFF. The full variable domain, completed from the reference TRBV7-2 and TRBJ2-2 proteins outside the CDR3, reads GAGVSQSPSNKVTEKGKDVELRCDPISGHTALYWYRQSLGQGLEFLIYFQGNSAPDKSGLPSDRFSAERTGGSVSTLTIQRTQQEDSAVYLCASSLLRADGTGELFFGEGSRLTVL.